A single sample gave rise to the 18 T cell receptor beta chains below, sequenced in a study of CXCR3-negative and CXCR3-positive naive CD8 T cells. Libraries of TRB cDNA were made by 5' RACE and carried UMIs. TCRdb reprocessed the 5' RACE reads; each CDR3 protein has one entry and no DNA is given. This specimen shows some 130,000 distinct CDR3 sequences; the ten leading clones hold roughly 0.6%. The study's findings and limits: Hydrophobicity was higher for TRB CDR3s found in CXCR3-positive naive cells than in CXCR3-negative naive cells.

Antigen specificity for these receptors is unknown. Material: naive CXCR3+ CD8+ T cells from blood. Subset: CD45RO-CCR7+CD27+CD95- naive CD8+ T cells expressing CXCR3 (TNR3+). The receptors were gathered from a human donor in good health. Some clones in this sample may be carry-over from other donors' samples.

CDR3 loop: CASSPSGRFTGELFF. V and J are TRBV4-1 and TRBJ2-2; absent DNA, TCRdb's TRBD2 call cannot be checked. CDR1 and CDR2 (germline): MGHRA, YSYEKL. The CDR3 is 15 amino acids.

The CDR3 reads CNASQGLSYEQYF. This chain connects TRBV20-1 to TRBJ2-7; with no DNA, the TCRdb D assignment of TRBD2 cannot be verified. CDR1 is DFQATT, CDR2 SNEGSKA, per germline (reference sequence). CDR3 length: 13 amino acids.

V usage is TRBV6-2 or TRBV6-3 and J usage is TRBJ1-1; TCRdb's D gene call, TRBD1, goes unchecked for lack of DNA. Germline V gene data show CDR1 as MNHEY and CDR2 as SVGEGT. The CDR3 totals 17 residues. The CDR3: CASSSLPGQPRSFEAFF.

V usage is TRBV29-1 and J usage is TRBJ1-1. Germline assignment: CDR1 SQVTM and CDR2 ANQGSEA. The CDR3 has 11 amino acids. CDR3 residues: CSVNLGMWAFF. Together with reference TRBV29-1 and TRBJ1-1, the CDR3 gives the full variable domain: SAVISQKPSRDICQRGTSLTIQCQVDSQVTMMFWYRQQPGQSLTLIATANQGSEATYESGFVIDKFPISRPNLTFSTLTVSNMSPEDSSIYLCSVNLGMWAFFGQGTRLTVV.

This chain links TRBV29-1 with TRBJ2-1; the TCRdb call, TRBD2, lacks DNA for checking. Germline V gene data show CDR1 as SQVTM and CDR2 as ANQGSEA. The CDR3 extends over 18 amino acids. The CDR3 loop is CSVEDLQYRLAGPNEQFF.

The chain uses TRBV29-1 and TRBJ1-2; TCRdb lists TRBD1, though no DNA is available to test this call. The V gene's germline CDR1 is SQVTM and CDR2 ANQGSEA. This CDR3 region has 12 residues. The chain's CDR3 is CSALGLKGGYTF.

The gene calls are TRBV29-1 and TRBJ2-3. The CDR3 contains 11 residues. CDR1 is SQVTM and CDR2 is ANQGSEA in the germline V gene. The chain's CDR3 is CSVGLADTQYF.

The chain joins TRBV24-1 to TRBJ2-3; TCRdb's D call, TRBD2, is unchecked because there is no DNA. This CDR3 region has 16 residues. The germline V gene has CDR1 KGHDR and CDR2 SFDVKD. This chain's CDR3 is CATSDPLAGATDTQYF.

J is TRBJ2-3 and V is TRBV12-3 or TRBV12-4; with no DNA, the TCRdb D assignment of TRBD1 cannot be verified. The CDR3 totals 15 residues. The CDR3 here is CASSSMDRATDTQYF.

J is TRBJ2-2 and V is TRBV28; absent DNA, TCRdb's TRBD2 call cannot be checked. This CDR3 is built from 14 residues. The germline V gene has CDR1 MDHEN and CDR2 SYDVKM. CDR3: CASGEIANTGELFF.

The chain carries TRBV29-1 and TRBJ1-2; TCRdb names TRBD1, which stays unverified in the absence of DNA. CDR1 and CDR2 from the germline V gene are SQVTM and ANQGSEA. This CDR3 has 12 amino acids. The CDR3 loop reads CSADRDNYGYTF.

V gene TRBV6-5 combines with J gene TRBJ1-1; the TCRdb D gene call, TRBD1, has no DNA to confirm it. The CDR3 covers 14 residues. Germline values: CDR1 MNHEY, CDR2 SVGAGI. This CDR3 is CASSPPGADTEAFF.

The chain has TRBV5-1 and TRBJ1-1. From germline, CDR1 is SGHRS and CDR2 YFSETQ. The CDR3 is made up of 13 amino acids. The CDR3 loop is CASSVRGTNEAFF.

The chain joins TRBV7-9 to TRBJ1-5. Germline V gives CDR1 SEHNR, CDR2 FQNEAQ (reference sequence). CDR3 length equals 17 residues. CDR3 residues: CASSSTSGPYSNQPQHF.

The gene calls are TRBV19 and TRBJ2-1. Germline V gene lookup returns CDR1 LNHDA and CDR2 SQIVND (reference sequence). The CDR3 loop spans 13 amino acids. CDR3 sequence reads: CASSSDNYNEQFF.

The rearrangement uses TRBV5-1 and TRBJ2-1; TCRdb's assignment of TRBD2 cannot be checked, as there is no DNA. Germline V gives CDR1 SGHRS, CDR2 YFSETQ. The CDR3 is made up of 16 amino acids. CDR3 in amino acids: CASSSGLAGDHNEQFF.

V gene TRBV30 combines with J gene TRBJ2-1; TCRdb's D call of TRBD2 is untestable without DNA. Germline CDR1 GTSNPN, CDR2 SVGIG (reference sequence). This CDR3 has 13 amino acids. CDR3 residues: CAWSPMGEGEQFF.

The CDR3 protein is CASSYSGTGESGYTF. The chain is built from TRBV6-6 and TRBJ1-2; the D gene TCRdb calls, TRBD1, cannot be checked with no DNA. Germline V CDR1 and CDR2: MNHNY, SVGAGI (reference sequence). This CDR3 contains 15 residues.